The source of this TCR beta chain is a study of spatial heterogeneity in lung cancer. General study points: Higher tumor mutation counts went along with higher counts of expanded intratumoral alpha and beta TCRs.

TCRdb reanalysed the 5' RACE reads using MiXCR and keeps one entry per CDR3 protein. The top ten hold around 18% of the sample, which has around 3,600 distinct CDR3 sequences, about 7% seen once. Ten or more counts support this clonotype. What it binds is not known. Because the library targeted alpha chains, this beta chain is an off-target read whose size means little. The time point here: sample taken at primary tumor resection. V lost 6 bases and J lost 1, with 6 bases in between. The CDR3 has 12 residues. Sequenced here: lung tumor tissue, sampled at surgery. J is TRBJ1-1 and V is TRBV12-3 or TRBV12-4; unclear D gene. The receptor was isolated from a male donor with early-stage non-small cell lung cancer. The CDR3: CASRPQNTEAFF. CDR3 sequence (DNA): TGTGCCAGCAGACCACAGAACACTGAAGCTTTCTTT.